This T cell receptor (beta chain) was observed in a study of shared clonotypes between healthy human individuals. The germline V gene encodes CDR1 SGDLS and CDR2 YYNGEE. CDR3 length equals 15 residues. The ends lost 4 bases at V and 4 bases at J; junction bases unmatched: 5. Assay used: immunoSEQ multiplex PCR; TCRdb lists only in-frame clones, some missing. Seen here are millions of clones, approximately 95% observed once, and the top ten hold under 0.15%. This clone has only one observation. Sequenced input: naive CD4+ T cells sorted from blood. Subset given: CD45RA+ positively selected. This chain uses TRBV9 with TRBJ2-7; 13 nucleotides line up with TRBD2. The clonotype originates from a man younger than 30 in good health. CDR3 region: CASSSRTSGGYEQYF. DNA of the CDR3: TGTGCCAGCAGCTCACGGACTAGCGGGGGTTACGAGCAGTACTTC.